One sample yielded the 13 T cell receptor beta chains listed below, sequenced in a study of cytomegalovirus exposure and HLA in healthy donors. PCR primers comprised 60 Vbeta and 13 Jbeta primers. Assay used: immunoSEQ multiplex PCR; TCRdb lists only in-frame clones, some missing. Counted here are around 150,000 clones, about four fifths occurring once; the ten biggest clones make up less than 1.1%. Sequencing was done on a sample of PBMCs. The receptors stem from a male donor in good health and CMV-seronegative.

This rearrangement joins TRBV30 to TRBJ2-7; tentative D call: TRBD1 (6 bases). CDR3 size: 13 residues. Germline V gives CDR1 GTSNPN, CDR2 SVGIG (reference sequence). Trimming shortened V by 1 base and J by 2 bases, and 9 bases separated the two germline ends. CDR3 residues: CAWSDRVAYEQYF. In DNA, the CDR3 is TGTGCCTGGAGTGACAGGGTTGCCTACGAGCAGTACTTC.

V usage is TRBV9 and J usage is TRBJ2-3, with 14 bases fitting TRBD2. Germline CDR1 reads SGDLS; CDR2 reads YYNGEE. CDR3 size: 18 residues. V was clipped by 0 bases and J by 3 bases; unmatched bases: 6. CDR3 sequence reads: CASSVGTSGGLRTDTQYF. The CDR3 DNA reads as TGTGCCAGCAGCGTAGGGACTAGCGGGGGGCTTAGGACAGATACGCAGTATTTT.

The CDR3 spells CASKANEEGTQYF. CDR3 nucleotide sequence: TGTGCCAGCAAGGCCAACGAAGAGGGGACCCAGTACTTC. The gene calls are TRBV2 and TRBJ2-5; tentative D call: TRBD2 (5 bases). The V and J ends lost 7 bases and 7 bases respectively, with 16 bases between them. The germline CDR1 and CDR2 sequences are SNHLY and FYNNEI. The CDR3 is 13 residues long. The variable domain in full, with the rest retrieved from reference TRBV2 and TRBJ2-5, is EPEVTQTPSHQVTQMGQEVILRCVPISNHLYFYWYRQILGQKVEFLVSFYNNEISEKSEIFDDQFSVERPDGSNFTLKIRSTKLEDSAMYFCASKANEEGTQYFGPGTRLLVL.

V gene TRBV11-3 combines with J gene TRBJ2-5, with D possibly being TRBD2 (6 bases). V shed 5 bases and J shed 5 bases, with 12 bases lying between them. The CDR3 is 13 amino acids. Germline CDR1 SGHNT, CDR2 YENEEA. The CDR3 DNA reads as TGTGCCAGCAGCCCCGGTGGGGGGGAGACCCAGTACTTC. It codes for CASSPGGGETQYF.

V usage is TRBV19 and J usage is TRBJ1-5; TRBD1 might be the D (5 bases). CDR1 is LNHDA and CDR2 is SQIVND in the germline V gene (reference sequence). V was shortened by 0 bases and J by 4 bases, with 10 bases between the two germline ends. The CDR3 sequence is 15 residues long. CDR3 DNA: TGTGCCAGTAGTATAGACAGGGAGGGTAATCAGCCCCAGCATTTT. This encodes CASSIDREGNQPQHF.

This rearrangement joins TRBV25-1 to TRBJ1-5; a weak D match, TRBD1 (5 bases). The V and J ends lost 5 bases and 1 base respectively, with 9 bases between them. The length of the CDR3 is 14 residues. CDR1 and CDR2 from the germline V gene are MGHDK and SYGVNS. The CDR3 DNA is TGTGCCAGCAGTCCCGGGGGGAGCAATCAGCCCCAGCATTTT. Translation: CASSPGGSNQPQHF.

This chain joins TRBV4-1 and TRBJ1-5; the match to TRBD1 covers 8 bases. The V gene end was trimmed by 0 bases and the J gene end by 15 bases; junction bases not matched to a gene: 7. Germline values: CDR1 MGHRA, CDR2 YSYEKL. The CDR3 totals 13 residues. The CDR3 is CASSQDLGRGRHF. CDR3 coding DNA: TGCGCCAGCAGCCAAGATTTGGGCAGGGGGCGGCATTTT.

Only a few counts were recorded for this clone. V usage is TRBV4-1 and J usage is TRBJ2-7; tentative D call: TRBD2 (6 bases). The CDR3 covers 14 residues. The germline gives CDR1 MGHRA, CDR2 YSYEKL. Trimming took 1 base from V and 5 from J, leaving 12 bases between them. The CDR3 DNA reads as TGCGCCAGCAGCCAAGGCACTAGCCCCAACGAGCAGTACTTC. Its protein is CASSQGTSPNEQYF.

A single count supports this clone. V usage is TRBV15 and J usage is TRBJ1-1; D might be TRBD1 (6 bases). Germline CDR1 LNHNV, CDR2 YYDKDF (reference sequence). The CDR3 has 16 residues. V was clipped by 3 bases and J by 1 base, with 15 bases between them. CDR3 in amino acids: CATSRGRETGNTEAFF. CDR3 nucleotide sequence: TGTGCCACCAGCAGGGGTCGAGAGACAGGGAACACTGAAGCTTTCTTT.

The chain recombines TRBV14 with TRBJ1-2, with D uncertain. The CDR3 has 14 residues. Germline V CDR1 and CDR2: SGHDN, FVKESK. V gave up 3 bases and J gave up 3 bases, with 11 bases separating them. CDR3 nucleotides: TGTGCCAGCAGCCATTCAGGAATCTACTATGGCTACACCTTC. Translating it yields CASSHSGIYYGYTF.

This clone was counted only a few times. J is TRBJ2-1 and V is TRBV4-3; TRBD2 agrees at 8 bases. The CDR3 is 14 amino acids. The germline gives CDR1 LGHNA, CDR2 YSLEER. V gave up 2 bases and J gave up 8 bases; unmatched junction bases: 5. CDR3 DNA: TGCGCCAGCAGCCAACTGGGAGCGGGAGATGAGCAGTTCTTC. Residues: CASSQLGAGDEQFF.

The genes are TRBV2 and TRBJ2-7; D unresolved. Germline loops: CDR1 SNHLY, CDR2 FYNNEI. The V end lost 7 bases, the J end lost 6 bases, and 13 bases lay between the germline ends. The CDR3 has 12 amino acids. The CDR3 loop reads CASNNSPGEQYF. CDR3 bases: TGTGCCAGCAACAATTCTCCAGGCGAGCAGTACTTC.

This chain links TRBV11-3 with TRBJ2-7; D is possibly TRBD1 (6 bases). The CDR3 extends over 14 amino acids. In germline, CDR1 is SGHNT, CDR2 YENEEA. Deletions cut 6 bases from V and 0 bases from J, with 12 bases between. The CDR3 is CASSRGQSSYEQYF. DNA for the CDR3: TGTGCCAGCAGTCGTGGACAGAGCTCCTACGAGCAGTACTTC.